What follows are 10 T cell receptor beta chains derived from one specimen sequenced in a study of T cells after yellow fever vaccination. TCRdb itself ran the 5' RACE reads through MiXCR, one entry per CDR3 protein. The sample lists 150,000 to 200,000 distinct CDR3 sequences, 9.3% occurring once. This specimen consisted of CD8+ T cells sorted from PBMCs, obtained 45 days after the yellow fever booster vaccination. Every receptor here comes from a man in his late teens or twenties who received the YFV17D yellow fever vaccine.

The chain combines TRBV4-1 with TRBJ1-2, with a tentative D call TRBD1 (5 bases). The V end lost 4 bases, the J end lost 2 bases, and 11 bases lay between the germline ends. Germline CDR1 is MGHRA and CDR2 is YSYEKL. The CDR3 runs 14 residues. The CDR3 loop is CASSPTETNYGYTF. CDR3 DNA sequence: TGCGCCAGCAGCCCGACAGAGACCAACTATGGCTACACCTTC.

This clonotype showed up many times. The V call is TRBV6-5, the J call TRBJ1-1; tentatively, D is TRBD1 (6 bases). Germline V lookup: CDR1 MNHEY, CDR2 SVGAGI. The CDR3 loop spans 15 amino acids. The V and J ends lost 0 bases and 7 bases respectively, with 15 bases between them. In nucleotides, the CDR3 is TGTGCCAGCAGTTACTCTTTGGACAGCAGCTTTGAAGCTTTCTTT. This translates into CASSYSLDSSFEAFF.

The gene calls are TRBV11-2 and TRBJ2-7; tentatively, D is TRBD1 (6 bases). Trimming removed 3 bases from V and 1 base from J, with 16 bases in between. The CDR3 runs to 16 residues. Germline-derived CDR1 and CDR2 are SGHAT and FQNNGV. CDR3: CASSLPLGDKSYEQYF. CDR3 nucleotides: TGTGCCAGCAGCTTGCCGCTCGGGGACAAATCCTACGAGCAGTACTTC.

This chain uses TRBV7-3 with TRBJ1-6; weak D call: TRBD1 (6 bases). The CDR3 runs to 15 residues. The V gene's germline CDR1 is SGHTA and CDR2 FQGTGA. Trimming cost V 2 bases and J 5 bases, with 10 bases left between them. This CDR3 reads CASSLLAGDNSPLHF. In DNA, the CDR3 is TGTGCCAGCAGCTTACTGGCAGGGGATAATTCACCCCTCCACTTT.

The chain recombines TRBV6-5 with TRBJ2-1; 9 nucleotides align to TRBD1. Germline loops: CDR1 MNHEY, CDR2 SVGAGI. Germline trimming cut 9 bases from V and 6 bases from J; bases unmatched to any gene: 9. The CDR3 contains 14 residues. CDR3 bases: TGTGCCAGTTCAGAAGGGACAGGGCTCAATGAGCAGTTCTTC. This codes for CASSEGTGLNEQFF.

The chain uses TRBV7-9 and TRBJ2-6; D is possibly TRBD2 (5 bases). Germline V gene data show CDR1 as SEHNR and CDR2 as FQNEAQ (reference sequence). V dropped 6 bases and J dropped 4 bases, with 19 bases sitting between them. CDR3 length equals 17 residues. CDR3 amino acids: CASSQTHAGSGANVLTF. The CDR3 nucleotides read TGTGCCAGCAGTCAGACGCATGCGGGCTCGGGGGCCAACGTCCTGACTTTC.

This clonotype appeared many times. V is TRBV12-3 or TRBV12-4 and J is TRBJ2-4, with D possibly being TRBD2 (6 bases). Trimming pared 5 bases from V and 1 base from J, leaving 15 bases between. This CDR3 comprises 16 residues. The CDR3 loop reads CASSPEAGRAKNIQYF. Here the CDR3 DNA reads TGTGCCAGCAGTCCCGAGGCAGGGAGGGCCAAAAACATTCAGTACTTC.

This clonotype was recorded a few times. The chain employs TRBV11-2 and TRBJ1-5; D may be TRBD1 (5 bases). V was trimmed by 4 bases and J by 0 bases, leaving 7 bases between them. The germline CDR1 and CDR2 sequences are SGHAT and FQNNGV. The CDR3 totals 14 residues. The CDR3: CASSSGLSNQPQHF. The CDR3 DNA reads as TGTGCCAGCAGCTCGGGGCTTAGCAATCAGCCCCAGCATTTT.

The rearrangement uses TRBV13 and TRBJ2-5; TRBD2 agrees at 11 bases. This CDR3 comprises 18 residues. Trimming took 0 bases from V and 0 from J; bases not matched to a gene: 6. CDR1 is PRHDT, CDR2 FYEKMQ, per germline (reference sequence). CDR3 amino acids: CASSLGPSGGSYQETQYF. CDR3 coding DNA: TGTGCCAGCAGCTTAGGCCCTAGCGGGGGGTCGTACCAAGAGACCCAGTACTTC.

The chain employs TRBV2 and TRBJ1-2; TRBD1 is a possible D gene (5 bases). CDR1 and CDR2 from the germline V gene are SNHLY and FYNNEI. The CDR3 spans 16 residues. The V end lost 4 bases, the J end lost 4 bases, and 19 bases lay between the germline ends. CDR3 amino acids: CASSVPRERRVYGYTF. The CDR3, as DNA: TGTGCCAGCAGTGTGCCCAGGGAAAGAAGGGTCTATGGCTACACCTTC. Complete variable domain (other parts from reference TRBV2 and TRBJ1-2): EPEVTQTPSHQVTQMGQEVILRCVPISNHLYFYWYRQILGQKVEFLVSFYNNEISEKSEIFDDQFSVERPDGSNFTLKIRSTKLEDSAMYFCASSVPRERRVYGYTFGSGTRLTVV.